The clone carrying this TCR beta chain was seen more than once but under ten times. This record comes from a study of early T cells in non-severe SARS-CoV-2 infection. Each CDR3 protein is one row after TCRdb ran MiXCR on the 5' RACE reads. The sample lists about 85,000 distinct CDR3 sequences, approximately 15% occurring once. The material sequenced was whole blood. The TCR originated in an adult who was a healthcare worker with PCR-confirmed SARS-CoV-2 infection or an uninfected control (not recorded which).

The CDR3 region is CASSFPAGGKETQYF. In DNA, the CDR3 is TGTGCCAGCAGTTTTCCGGCAGGGGGGAAAGAGACCCAGTACTTC. The chain links TRBV12-3 or TRBV12-4 to TRBJ2-5; tentative D call: TRBD1 (7 bases). This CDR3 comprises 15 residues. Trimming pared 3 bases from V and 3 bases from J, leaving 14 bases between.